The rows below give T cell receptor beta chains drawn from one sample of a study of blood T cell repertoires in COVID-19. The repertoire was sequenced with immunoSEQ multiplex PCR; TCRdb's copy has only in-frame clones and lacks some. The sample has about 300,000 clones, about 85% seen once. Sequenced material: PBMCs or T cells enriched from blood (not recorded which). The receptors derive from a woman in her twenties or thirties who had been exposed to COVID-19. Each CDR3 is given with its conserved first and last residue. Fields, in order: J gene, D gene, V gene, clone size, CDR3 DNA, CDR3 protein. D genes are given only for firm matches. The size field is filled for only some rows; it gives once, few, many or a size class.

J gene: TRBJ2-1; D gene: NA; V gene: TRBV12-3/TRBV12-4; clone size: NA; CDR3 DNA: TGTGCCATCCTGGACAGTCCTTTGTCAGAGCAGTTCTTC; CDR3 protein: CAILDSPLSEQFF
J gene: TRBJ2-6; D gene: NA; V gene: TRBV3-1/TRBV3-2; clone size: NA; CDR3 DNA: TGTGCCAGCAGCCAAAAAACCGGACAGCCTCTCTCTGGGGCCAACGTCCTGACTTTC; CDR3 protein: CASSQKTGQPLSGANVLTF
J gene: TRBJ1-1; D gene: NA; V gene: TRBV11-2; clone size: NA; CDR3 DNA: TGTGCCAGCAGCCCCCAGGGCTCTGAAGCTTTCTTT; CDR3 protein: CASSPQGSEAFF
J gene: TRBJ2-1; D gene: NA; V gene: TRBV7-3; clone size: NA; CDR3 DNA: TGTGCCAGCAGCTTGGAAGCGGTCTCCTACAATGAGCAGTTCTTC; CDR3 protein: CASSLEAVSYNEQFF
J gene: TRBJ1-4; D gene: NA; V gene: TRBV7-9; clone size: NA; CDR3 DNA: TGTGCCAGCAGCTTAGTCTCCGAAAAACTGTTTTTT; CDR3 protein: CASSLVSEKLFF
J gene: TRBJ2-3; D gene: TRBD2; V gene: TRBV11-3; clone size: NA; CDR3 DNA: TGTGCCAGCAGCTTAGCCGGACTAGGGGATACGCAGTATTTT; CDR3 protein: CASSLAGLGDTQYF
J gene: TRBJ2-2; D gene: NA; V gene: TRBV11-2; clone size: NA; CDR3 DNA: TGTGCCAGCAGCTTCCCCAAGACAGGGAACACCGGGGAGCTGTTTTTT; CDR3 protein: CASSFPKTGNTGELFF
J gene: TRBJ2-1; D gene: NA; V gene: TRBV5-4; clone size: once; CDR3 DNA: TGTGCCAGCAGCCAGGTGACCCTAAAGAATGAGCAGTTCTTC; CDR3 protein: CASSQVTLKNEQFF
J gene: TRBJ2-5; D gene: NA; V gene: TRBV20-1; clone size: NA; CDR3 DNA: TGCAGTGCTATAACGGACTTAACCCAGTACTTC; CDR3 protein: CSAITDLTQYF
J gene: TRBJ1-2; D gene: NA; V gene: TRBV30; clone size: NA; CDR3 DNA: TGTGCCTGGAGGCTCCTACAGGGTGGCTACACCTTC; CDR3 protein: CAWRLLQGGYTF
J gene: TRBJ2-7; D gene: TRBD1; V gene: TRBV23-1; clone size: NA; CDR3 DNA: TGCGCCAGCAGTCATCTCAGCACAGCTGGGACAGGAATATACGAGCAGTACTTC; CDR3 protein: CASSHLSTAGTGIYEQYF
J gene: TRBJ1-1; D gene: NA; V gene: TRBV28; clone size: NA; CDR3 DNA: TGTGCCAGCAGTTTCTACCGGGAGCCAGCTTTCTTT; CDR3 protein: CASSFYREPAFF
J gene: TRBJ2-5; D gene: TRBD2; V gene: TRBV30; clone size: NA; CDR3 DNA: TGTGCCTGGAGTGGGCGTACTAGCGGAGGGGAGACCCAGTACTTC; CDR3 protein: CAWSGRTSGGETQYF
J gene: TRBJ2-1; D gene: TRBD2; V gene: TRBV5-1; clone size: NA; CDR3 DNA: TGCGCCAGCAGCTTGAGGAGCGGGGGGAATGAGCAGTTCTTC; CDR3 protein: CASSLRSGGNEQFF
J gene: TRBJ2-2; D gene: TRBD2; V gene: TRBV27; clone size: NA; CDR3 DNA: TGTGCCAGCAGTTCCGGACTAGCGAACACCGGGGAGCTGTTTTTT; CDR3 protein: CASSSGLANTGELFF
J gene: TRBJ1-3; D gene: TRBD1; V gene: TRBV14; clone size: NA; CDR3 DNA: TGTGCCAGCAGCCAAGATCTGACAGGGACTGGAAACACCATATATTTT; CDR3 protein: CASSQDLTGTGNTIYF
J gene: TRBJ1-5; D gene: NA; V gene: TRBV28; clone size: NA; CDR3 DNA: TGTGCCAGCAGTGGAGCTCAGCCCCAGCATTTT; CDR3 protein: CASSGAQPQHF
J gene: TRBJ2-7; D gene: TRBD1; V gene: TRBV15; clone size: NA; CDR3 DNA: TGTGCCACCAGCAGAGAGCTTGGACAGGGGGTCCACGAGCAGTACTTC; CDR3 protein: CATSRELGQGVHEQYF
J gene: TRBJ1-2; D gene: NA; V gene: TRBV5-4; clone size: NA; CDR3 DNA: TGTGCCAGCAGCGCCTCCGGGACATCGAACTATGGCTACACCTTC; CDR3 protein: CASSASGTSNYGYTF
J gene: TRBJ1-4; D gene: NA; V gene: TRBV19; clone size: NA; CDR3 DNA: TGTGCCAGTAGAGAGGCTGGCGAAAAACTGTTTTTT; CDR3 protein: CASREAGEKLFF
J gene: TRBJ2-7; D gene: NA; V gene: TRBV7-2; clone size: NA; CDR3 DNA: TGTGCCAGCAGCATTGACAGACTCGACGAGCAGTACTTC; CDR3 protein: CASSIDRLDEQYF
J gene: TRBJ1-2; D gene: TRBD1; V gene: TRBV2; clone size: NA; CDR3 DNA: TGTGCCAGCAGGTTACGACAGGGCTGGAGCTATGGCTACACCTTC; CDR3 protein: CASRLRQGWSYGYTF
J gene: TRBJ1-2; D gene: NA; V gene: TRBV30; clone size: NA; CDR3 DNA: TGTGCCTGGAGCCCAACGGGGGGTCCCGGTGGCTACACCTTC; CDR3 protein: CAWSPTGGPGGYTF
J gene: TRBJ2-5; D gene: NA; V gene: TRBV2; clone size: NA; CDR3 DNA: TGTGCCAGCGAATCGACAGCCCCCGGGCTGGCCCAGTACTTC; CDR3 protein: CASESTAPGLAQYF
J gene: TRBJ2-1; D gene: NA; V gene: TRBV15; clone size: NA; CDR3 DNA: TGTGCCACCAGCAGAGATCACAGTCAATTCAATGAGCAGTTCTTC; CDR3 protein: CATSRDHSQFNEQFF
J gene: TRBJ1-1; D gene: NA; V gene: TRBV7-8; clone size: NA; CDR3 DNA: TGTGCCAGCAGGCCTGAGGGAATTGGCACTGAAGCTTTCTTT; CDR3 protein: CASRPEGIGTEAFF
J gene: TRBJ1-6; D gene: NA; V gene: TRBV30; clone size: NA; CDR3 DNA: TGTGCCTGGAGAGTCCGGGAGTATTTACCCCTCCACTTT; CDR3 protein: CAWRVREYLPLHF
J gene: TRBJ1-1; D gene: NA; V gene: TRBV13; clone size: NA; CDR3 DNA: TGTGCCAGCAGGAATACCGAAAGCGGGAAGAACACTGAAGCTTTCTTT; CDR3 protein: CASRNTESGKNTEAFF
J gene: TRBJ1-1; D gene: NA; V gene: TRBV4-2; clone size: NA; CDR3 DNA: TGTGCCAGCAGCCAAGGGCAGGGCCATGGGAACACTGAAGCTTTCTTT; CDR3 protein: CASSQGQGHGNTEAFF
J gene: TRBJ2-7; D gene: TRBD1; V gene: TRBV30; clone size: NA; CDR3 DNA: TGTGCCTGGAATGGACAGGGGTTCGACGAGCAGTACTTC; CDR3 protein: CAWNGQGFDEQYF
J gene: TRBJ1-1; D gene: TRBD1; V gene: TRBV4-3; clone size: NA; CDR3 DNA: TGCGCCAGCAGCCAAGAACAGGGGGTGAACACTGAAGCTTTCTTT; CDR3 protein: CASSQEQGVNTEAFF